These 11 T cell receptor beta chains were all obtained from the same sample, sequenced in a study of blood T cells in healthy people across ages. A second roughly 6 to 11 cycle PCR used barcoded and J-beta primers. MiXCR, applied by TCRdb to the 5' RACE reads, yields one record per CDR3 protein. Of fewer than 1 million distinct CDR3 sequences listed, 44% are singletons. Specimen: blood. The source of these receptors is a man aged 60 to 69 in good health.

As DNA, the CDR3 is TGTGCCAGCAGCTTAGTGACAAGTGGCTACACCTTC. Translating it yields CASSLVTSGYTF. This chain joins TRBV7-9 and TRBJ1-2; D gene unclear. The CDR3 is made up of 12 amino acids. The germline V and J ends were trimmed by 1 base and 7 bases, with 7 bases remaining between them. From germline, CDR1 is SEHNR and CDR2 FQNEAQ (reference sequence).

This clonotype was detected many times. The gene calls are TRBV10-3 and TRBJ1-1; D not resolved. The CDR3 covers 13 residues. With 3 bases removed from V and 3 bases from J, the gap between germline ends came to 8 bases. Germline CDR1 reads ENHRY; CDR2 reads SYGVKD. The CDR3 DNA sequence: TGTGCCATCAGTGACTGGGTGCACACTGAAGCTTTCTTT. Protein product: CAISDWVHTEAFF.

V is TRBV7-9 and J is TRBJ1-5; the D is unclear. The CDR3 length is 13 residues. V lost 5 bases and J 6 bases, leaving 11 bases between the germline ends. Germline lookup yields CDR1 SEHNR and CDR2 FQNEAQ (reference sequence). CDR3 region: CASSTDLLQPQHF. The CDR3 DNA is TGTGCCAGCAGCACAGACCTACTTCAGCCCCAGCATTTT.

As for this clonotype: The germline gene is not matched at one end of the junction; a read error may be the cause. V gene TRBV5-1 combines with J gene TRBJ1-4; D is uncertain. This CDR3 is built from 14 residues. Germline CDR1 SGHRS, CDR2 YFSETQ. The CDR3 loop is CAGSFYVPSKKLFF. Written as DNA, the CDR3 is TGCGCCGGCAGCTTTTACGTGCCGTCAAAAAAACTGTTTTTT.

The rearrangement joins TRBV6-2 or TRBV6-3 to TRBJ2-1; 11 bases map to TRBD2. This CDR3 has 15 residues. The V segment lost 0 bases and the J segment 11 bases; nucleotides outside the gene matches: 6. From germline, CDR1 is MNHEY and CDR2 SVGEGT. CDR3 sequence (DNA): TGTGCCAGCAGTTACTCGGCCCTAGCGGGGGGTCAGCAGTTCTTC. Amino acids: CASSYSALAGGQQFF.

The chain links TRBV20-1 to TRBJ2-6; TRBD1 matches at 9 bases. J was trimmed by 0 bases and V by 0 bases; bases with no gene match: 12. The CDR3 sequence is 20 residues long. CDR1 and CDR2 from the germline V gene are DFQATT and SNEGSKA (reference sequence). CDR3: CSARENVRDRVSSGANVLTF. In DNA, the CDR3 is TGCAGTGCTAGAGAAAACGTCCGGGACAGGGTGTCCTCTGGGGCCAACGTCCTGACTTTC.

The V and J genes are TRBV5-1 and TRBJ1-1; D is undetermined. The CDR3 has 13 residues. V lost 0 bases and J lost 4, with 7 bases in between. The germline gives CDR1 SGHRS, CDR2 YFSETQ. In DNA, the CDR3 is TGCGCCAGCAGCTTGGCTATTGGCACTGAAGCTTTCTTT. Protein product: CASSLAIGTEAFF.

This clonotype appeared many times. The J gene is TRBJ2-7, the V gene TRBV15, with 7 positions matching TRBD2. The CDR3 runs to 13 residues. The junction had 4 bases not matched to a gene; V was cut back by 6 bases and J by 2 bases. Germline V gene data show CDR1 as LNHNV and CDR2 as YYDKDF (reference sequence). CDR3 sequence (DNA): TGTGCCACCAGTGGACGGGGGGCCTACGAGCAGTACTTC. Residues: CATSGRGAYEQYF.

There are a few counts of this clonotype. V gene TRBV2 combines with J gene TRBJ2-1; 8 bases fit TRBD1. There are 16 residues in the CDR3. Germline V gene data show CDR1 as SNHLY and CDR2 as FYNNEI. V lost 7 bases and J lost 10; bases outside the gene matches: 18. CDR3 residues: CASIGSLTGAVREQFF. Written as DNA, the CDR3 is TGTGCCAGCATAGGTTCCCTGACAGGGGCGGTTCGGGAGCAGTTCTTC. The full variable domain, in which reference TRBV2 and TRBJ2-1 provide the parts outside the CDR3, is EPEVTQTPSHQVTQMGQEVILRCVPISNHLYFYWYRQILGQKVEFLVSFYNNEISEKSEIFDDQFSVERPDGSNFTLKIRSTKLEDSAMYFCASIGSLTGAVREQFFGPGTRLTVL.

The chain recombines TRBV15 with TRBJ2-3; D is unresolved. The CDR3 spans 16 residues. Germline values: CDR1 LNHNV, CDR2 YYDKDF (reference sequence). V lost 1 base to trimming and J lost 0 bases, with 11 bases between them. CDR3 in amino acids: CATSRVQDLSTDTQYF. In DNA form, the CDR3 reads TGTGCCACCAGCAGAGTTCAGGACCTTAGCACAGATACGCAGTATTTT.

The chain joins TRBV6-2 or TRBV6-3 to TRBJ2-3, with 7 nucleotides matching TRBD2. V lost 7 bases and J lost 4; bases outside the gene matches: 8. There are 14 residues in the CDR3. The germline V gene encodes CDR1 MNHEY and CDR2 SVGEGT. This chain's CDR3 is CASTRPGLSDTQYF. CDR3 sequence (DNA): TGTGCCAGCACACGACCGGGACTATCAGATACGCAGTATTTT.